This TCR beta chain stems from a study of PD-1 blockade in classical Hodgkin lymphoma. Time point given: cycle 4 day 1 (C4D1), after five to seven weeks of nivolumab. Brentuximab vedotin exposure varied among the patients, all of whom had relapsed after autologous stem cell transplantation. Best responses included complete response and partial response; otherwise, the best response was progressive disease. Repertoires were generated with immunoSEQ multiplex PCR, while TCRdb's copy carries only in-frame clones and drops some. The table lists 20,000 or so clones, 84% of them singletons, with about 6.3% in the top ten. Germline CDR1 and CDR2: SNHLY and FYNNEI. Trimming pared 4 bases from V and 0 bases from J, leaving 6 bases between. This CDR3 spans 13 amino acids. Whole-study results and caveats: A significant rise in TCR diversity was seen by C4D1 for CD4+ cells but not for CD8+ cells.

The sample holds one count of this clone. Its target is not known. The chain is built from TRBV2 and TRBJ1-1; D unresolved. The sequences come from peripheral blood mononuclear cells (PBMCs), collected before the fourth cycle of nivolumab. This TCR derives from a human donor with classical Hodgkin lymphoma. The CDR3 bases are TGTGCCAGCAGTGTGGAGGTGAACACTGAAGCTTTCTTT. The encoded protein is CASSVEVNTEAFF.